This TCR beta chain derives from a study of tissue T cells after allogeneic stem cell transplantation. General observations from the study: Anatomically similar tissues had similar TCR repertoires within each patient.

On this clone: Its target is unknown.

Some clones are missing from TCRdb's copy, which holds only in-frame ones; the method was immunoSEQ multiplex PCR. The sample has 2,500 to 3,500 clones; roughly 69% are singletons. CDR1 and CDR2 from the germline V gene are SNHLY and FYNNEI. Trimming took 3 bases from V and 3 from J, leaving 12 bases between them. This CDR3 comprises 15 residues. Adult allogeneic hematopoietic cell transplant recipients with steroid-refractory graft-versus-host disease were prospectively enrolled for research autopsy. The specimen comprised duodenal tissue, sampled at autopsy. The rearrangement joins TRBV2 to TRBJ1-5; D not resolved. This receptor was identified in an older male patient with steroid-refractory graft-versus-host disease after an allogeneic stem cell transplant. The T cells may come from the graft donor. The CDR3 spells CASSEYGQVNQPQHF. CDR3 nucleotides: TGTGCCAGCAGTGAGTACGGGCAGGTCAATCAGCCCCAGCATTTT. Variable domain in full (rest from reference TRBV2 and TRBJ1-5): EPEVTQTPSHQVTQMGQEVILRCVPISNHLYFYWYRQILGQKVEFLVSFYNNEISEKSEIFDDQFSVERPDGSNFTLKIRSTKLEDSAMYFCASSEYGQVNQPQHFGDGTRLSIL.